What follows is one TCR beta chain and its context. The sample holds a few counts of this clone. Its antigen specificity is not known. No per-base quality is available; no much larger clone lies one base away. This sample is drawn from a study of blood T cell repertoires in COVID-19 (dated by TCRdb to the early 2020s). Background for the entire study: The collaborator samples originated in the United States, Italy and Spain and spanned the acute and convalescent phases of COVID-19. The prospective study material was composed of cDNA or gDNA derived from T cells, B-cell-depleted T cells, or PBMCs. The dataset comprised deeply sampled blood TCRbeta repertoires from subjects exposed to, actively infected with, or recovered from COVID-19. The repertoires were released in a freely available public database intended as a resource for research on the immune response to SARS-CoV-2. Samples came from the ongoing ImmuneRACE study (first 160 participants) plus 1,254 subjects from 6 global collaborators. A de-identified subject ID, COVID-19 status, age in years and sex were almost always included in the sample metadata. Where HLA class I and class II types were available, the types were taken from metadata supplied by the sample provider, not from assay-based typing. The study at large found these results: The amount of clinical and demographic metadata varied by source and participant and was provided uncurated.

The V end gives up 7 bases and the J end 4 bases, leaving 10 bases in the junction not matched to a gene. The CDR3 has 15 amino acids, counting the end cysteine and phenylalanine. Just CDR3 DNA is preserved here, 45 bases in frame from base 1. The germline V gene (reference sequence) specifies MNHEY as CDR1 and SMNVEV as CDR2. TCRbeta CDR3 regions were amplified from genomic DNA using the immunoSEQ Assay, a bias-controlled multiplex PCR. As for the authors' bioinformatics: The number of nucleated cells in each sample was estimated from the amplification of reference gene primers within the assay. To quantify the absolute abundance of each unique TCRbeta CDR3 rearrangement, sequence reads were collapsed and filtered. For each sample, productive Simpson clonality was calculated as the square root of Simpson's diversity index over productive rearrangements. TCRdb provides this immuneACCESS table in a form limited to in-frame rearrangements. Some clones are lacking; in checked studies, under half of them reflect an unresolved V gene, and why the rest are absent is not known. V and J calls and clone size come straight from that table; D and trimming were deduced from the DNA. This sample has 210,000 or so clones in its table, and approximately 83% of those were observed once. The ten most abundant clones make up roughly 1.3% of the sample.

At one collaborating source in Seattle, patients were enrolled during active infection and were followed longitudinally through the course of disease. Each collaborating institution followed its own protocols to collect whole blood in K2EDTA tubes. Collaborator samples were shipped for TCRbeta analysis as frozen whole blood, isolated PBMCs, or DNA extracted from either sample type. The sequence joins TRBV27 to TRBJ1-2; 9 nucleotides in the junction match TRBD1. The source is a woman aged 25 to 39 with COVID-19, enrolled during active disease. The sequencing input was peripheral blood. The nucleotides are TGTGCCAGCACCAAAGAGACAGGGGGGAGCTATGGCTACACCTTC. It translates to CASTKETGGSYGYTF.